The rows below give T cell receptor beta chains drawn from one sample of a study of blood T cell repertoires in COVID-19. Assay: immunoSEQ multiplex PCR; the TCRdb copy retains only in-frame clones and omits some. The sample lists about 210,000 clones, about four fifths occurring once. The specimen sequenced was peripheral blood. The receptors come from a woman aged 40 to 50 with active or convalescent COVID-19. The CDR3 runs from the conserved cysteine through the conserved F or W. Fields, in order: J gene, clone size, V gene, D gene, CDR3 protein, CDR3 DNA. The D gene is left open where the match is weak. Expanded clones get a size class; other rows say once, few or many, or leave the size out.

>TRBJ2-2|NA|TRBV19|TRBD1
CASRPLDRASGELFF
TGTGCCAGTAGGCCCCTCGACAGGGCTTCTGGGGAGCTGTTTTTT
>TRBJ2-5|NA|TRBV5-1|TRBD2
CASSLETSKKTQYF
TGCGCCAGCAGCTTGGAGACTAGCAAAAAGACCCAGTACTTC
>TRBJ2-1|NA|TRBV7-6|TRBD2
CASSLDPYRGDYNEQFF
TGTGCCAGCAGCTTAGACCCCTATCGGGGGGATTACAATGAGCAGTTCTTC
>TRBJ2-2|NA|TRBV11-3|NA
CASSLDGTNTGELFF
TGTGCCAGCAGCTTAGACGGGACGAACACCGGGGAGCTGTTTTTT
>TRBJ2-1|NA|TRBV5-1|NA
CASSPGTYNEQFF
TGCGCCAGCAGCCCCGGGACTTACAATGAGCAGTTCTTC
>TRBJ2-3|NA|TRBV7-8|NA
CASLPLTGEAQYF
TGTGCCAGCCTTCCCCTTACAGGGGAGGCGCAGTATTTT
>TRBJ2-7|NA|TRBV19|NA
CASKDTITYEQYF
TGTGCCAGTAAGGACACTATTACCTACGAGCAGTACTTC
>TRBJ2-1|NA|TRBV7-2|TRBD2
CASRRTSGSNEQFF
TGTGCCAGCAGGAGGACTAGCGGGAGCAATGAGCAGTTCTTC
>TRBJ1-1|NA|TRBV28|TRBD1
CASSSPGQGNTEAFF
TGTGCCAGCAGTTCCCCGGGACAGGGGAACACTGAAGCTTTCTTT
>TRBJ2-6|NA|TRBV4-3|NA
CASSHQVQSGANVLTF
TGCGCCAGCAGCCACCAAGTTCAGTCTGGGGCCAACGTCCTGACTTTC
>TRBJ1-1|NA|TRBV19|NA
CASSPQGSHAFF
TGTGCCAGTAGTCCTCAGGGAAGTCACGCTTTCTTT
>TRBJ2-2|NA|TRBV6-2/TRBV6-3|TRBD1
CASIPRGRRHRGAVF
TGTGCCAGCATCCCCAGGGGGCGCAGACACCGGGGAGCTGTTTTT
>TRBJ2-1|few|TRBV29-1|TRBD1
CSVEGTDYNEQFF
TGCAGCGTTGAGGGGACAGATTACAATGAGCAGTTCTTC
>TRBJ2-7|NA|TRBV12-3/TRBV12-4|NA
CASSFFHEQYF
TGTGCCAGCAGCTTCTTCCACGAGCAGTACTTC
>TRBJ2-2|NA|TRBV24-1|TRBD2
CATSAWGGKANTGELFF
TGTGCCACCAGTGCCTGGGGGGGGAAGGCGAACACCGGGGAGCTGTTTTTT
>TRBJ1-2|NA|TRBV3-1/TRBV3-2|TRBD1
CASVDRGQGYGYTF
TGTGCCAGCGTTGACAGGGGGCAAGGCTATGGCTACACCTTC
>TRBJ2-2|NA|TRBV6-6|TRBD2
CASRRLLAGGSTGELFF
TGTGCCAGCAGGCGACTCCTAGCGGGAGGAAGCACCGGGGAGCTGTTTTTT
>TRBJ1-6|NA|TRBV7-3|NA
CASSLTQTDSPLHF
TGTGCCAGCAGCTTAACACAGACGGATTCACCCCTCCACTTT
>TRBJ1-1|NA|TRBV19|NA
CASSAQANTEAFF
TGTGCCAGTAGTGCCCAGGCGAACACTGAAGCTTTCTTT
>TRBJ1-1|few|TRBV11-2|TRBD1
CASSLQGETEAFF
TGTGCCAGCAGCTTGCAGGGGGAGACTGAAGCTTTCTTT
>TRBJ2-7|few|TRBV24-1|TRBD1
CATSDIRTGGIYEQYF
TGTGCCACCAGTGATATACGGACAGGGGGCATATACGAGCAGTACTTC
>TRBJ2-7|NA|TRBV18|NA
CASSPQTEVYEQYF
TGTGCCAGCTCACCTCAGACAGAGGTTTACGAGCAGTACTTC